This T cell receptor (beta chain) emerged from a study of T-cell memory formation after mild COVID-19. Overall study context: For the most part, TCR clusters were specific to one donor.

This clonotype was counted a few times. TCRalpha and TCRbeta libraries used 5'RACE with constant-segment primers and UMIs. TCRdb reanalysed the 5' RACE reads using MiXCR and keeps one entry per CDR3 protein. The sample includes tens of thousands of distinct CDR3 sequences, around 27% seen only once; the top ten take roughly 39%. The sample taken for sequencing was PBMCs or a T cell subset sorted from them (not recorded which). This TCR derives from a man aged 18 to 30 who had mild COVID-19 (a few samples of this study predate the infection). Cell type and time point are not known.

The CDR3 is CASSHGRRGGSETQYF. The CDR3 DNA reads as TGTGCCAGCAGCCATGGCCGGCGGGGGGGATCGGAGACCCAGTACTTC. This chain connects TRBV11-2 to TRBJ2-5; the match to TRBD2 covers 9 bases. The V gene end was trimmed by 5 bases and the J gene end by 5 bases; junction bases not matched to a gene: 12. The CDR3 loop spans 16 amino acids. Germline V lookup: CDR1 SGHAT, CDR2 FQNNGV. Full variable domain (remainder filled in from reference TRBV11-2 and TRBJ2-5): EAGVAQSPRYKIIEKRQSVAFWCNPISGHATLYWYQQILGQGPKLLIQFQNNGVVDDSQLPKDRFSAERLKGVDSTLKIQPAKLEDSAVYLCASSHGRRGGSETQYFGPGTRLLVL.